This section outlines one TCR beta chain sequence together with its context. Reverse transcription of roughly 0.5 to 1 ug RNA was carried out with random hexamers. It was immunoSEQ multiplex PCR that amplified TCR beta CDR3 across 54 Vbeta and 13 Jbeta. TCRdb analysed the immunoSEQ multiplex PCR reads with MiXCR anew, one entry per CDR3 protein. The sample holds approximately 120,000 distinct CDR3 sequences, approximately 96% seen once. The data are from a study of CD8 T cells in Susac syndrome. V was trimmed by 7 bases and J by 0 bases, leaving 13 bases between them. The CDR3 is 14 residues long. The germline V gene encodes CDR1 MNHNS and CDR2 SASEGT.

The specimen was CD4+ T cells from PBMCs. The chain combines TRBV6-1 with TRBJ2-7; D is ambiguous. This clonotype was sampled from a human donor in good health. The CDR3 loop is CASTLGRNSYEQYF. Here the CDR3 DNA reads TGTGCCAGCACTCTCGGACGGAACTCCTACGAGCAGTACTTC.